A single sample is the source of the 27 T cell receptor beta chains below, sequenced in a study of identical twins. MiXCR was run by TCRdb on the 5' RACE reads, yielding one entry per CDR3 protein. The sample shows 450,000 or so distinct CDR3 sequences, more than 13% of them seen only once. Separately, the same data were catalogued under a study of yellow fever vaccine responses in identical twins.

Sequencing used CD4+ T cells sorted from blood. Receptors originate from a woman aged 18-29 years in good health.

This clonotype was counted only a few times. The V call is TRBV7-2, the J call TRBJ2-5, with D unresolved. This CDR3 has 13 amino acids. Germline assignment: CDR1 SGHTA and CDR2 FQGNSA. The ends were cut back, 5 bases at V and 4 bases at J, with 11 bases in the middle. The CDR3 sequence: CASSRVRGETQYF. The CDR3 coding sequence is TGTGCCAGCAGCCGGGTCCGAGGAGAGACCCAGTACTTC.

The chain has TRBV27 and TRBJ2-5, with TRBD2 matching over 7 bases. CDR3 size: 15 residues. Germline V gene sequence: CDR1 MNHEY, CDR2 SMNVEV (reference sequence). With 4 bases clipped from V and 3 bases from J, the junction kept 8 bases outside the gene matches. The CDR3 DNA reads as TGTGCCAGCAGTTCCATGGGGCTAGCGGAAGAGACCCAGTACTTC. Translating gives CASSSMGLAEETQYF.

This sequence joins TRBV2 and TRBJ2-3, with D unresolved. CDR1 is SNHLY and CDR2 is FYNNEI in the germline V gene. V was trimmed by 9 bases and J by 2 bases, leaving 21 bases between them. This CDR3 has 16 residues. CDR3 DNA: TGTGCCAGTAGAAAAAGGCAGATGGAGACCACAGATACGCAGTATTTT. This gives the protein CASRKRQMETTDTQYF.

This clonotype turned up a few times. Sequence at one end of the junction differs from germline and may be a read error. This chain uses TRBV5-5 with TRBJ1-2, with D perhaps matching TRBD1 (6 bases). The CDR3 has 15 residues. Germline V CDR1 and CDR2: SGHKS, YYEKEE (reference sequence). CDR3 loop: CASSPVRAGEDGNTF. The CDR3 DNA follows: TGTGCCAGCAGTCCCGTCCGGGCAGGGGAAGATGGCAACACCTTC.

V and J are TRBV7-2 and TRBJ2-3; the match to TRBD2 covers 7 bases. Germline assignment: CDR1 SGHTA and CDR2 FQGNSA. V lost 4 bases to trimming and J lost 3 bases; unmatched junction nucleotides: 13. The CDR3 runs to 17 residues. The DNA for the CDR3 is TGTGCCAGCAGCTCTTTGGGATTGCGGGGGAAGACAGATACGCAGTATTTT. Translating it yields CASSSLGLRGKTDTQYF.

The chain employs TRBV27 and TRBJ2-5; D might be TRBD1 (5 bases). V was trimmed by 8 bases and J by 2 bases, leaving 9 bases between them. The CDR3 is 12 residues long. The germline V gene has CDR1 MNHEY and CDR2 SMNVEV (reference sequence). CDR3 protein: CASAGNQETQYF. The CDR3 DNA sequence: TGTGCCAGCGCAGGGAATCAAGAGACCCAGTACTTC.

This clonotype was observed a few times. The chain carries TRBV5-1 and TRBJ2-1, with D possibly TRBD1 on 5 matching bases. The CDR3 contains 13 residues. The germline CDR1 and CDR2 sequences are SGHRS and YFSETQ. Deletions cut 0 bases from V and 10 bases from J, with 11 bases between. The DNA for the CDR3 is TGCGCCAGCAGCTTGGAGGGGCCCTGGGAGCAGTTCTTC. It encodes CASSLEGPWEQFF. Using reference TRBV5-1 and TRBJ2-1 for the parts outside the CDR3, the full variable domain is KAGVTQTPRYLIKTRGQQVTLSCSPISGHRSVSWYQQTPGQGLQFLFEYFSETQRNKGNFPGRFSGRQFSNSRSEMNVSTLELGDSALYLCASSLEGPWEQFFGPGTRLTVL.

This clonotype was detected only a few times. This chain links TRBV7-2 with TRBJ2-1; D remains unclear. The CDR3 spans 13 residues. The germline V gene encodes CDR1 SGHTA and CDR2 FQGNSA. Trimming took 1 base from V and 6 from J, leaving 7 bases between them. CDR3 loop: CASSLGVGNEQFF. The DNA of the CDR3 is TGTGCCAGCAGCTTAGGGGTCGGCAATGAGCAGTTCTTC.

The chain recombines TRBV20-1 with TRBJ2-1, with 10 bases lining up with TRBD1. CDR1 is DFQATT and CDR2 is SNEGSKA in the germline V gene (reference sequence). The CDR3 is 15 amino acids. After removal of 2 bases from V and 4 bases from J, the junction contained 5 bases not matched to a gene. The CDR3 DNA follows: TGCAGTGCTAGACCGGGACAGGGGTTATACAATGAGCAGTTCTTC. Protein: CSARPGQGLYNEQFF.

The CDR3, as DNA: TGTGCCAGCAGCCCTCGGCCCAAGGAGGGGGAGCTGTTTTTT. Protein sequence: CASSPRPKEGELFF. This chain connects TRBV3-1 to TRBJ2-2; the D is unclear. The germline V gene has CDR1 LGHDT and CDR2 YNNKEL (reference sequence). The CDR3 sequence is 14 residues long. Trimming took off 4 bases at V and 8 bases at J, with 14 bases between the two ends.

This clonotype was recorded a few times. The chain carries TRBV20-1 and TRBJ1-1, with D perhaps matching TRBD1 (5 bases). Germline V gene lookup returns CDR1 DFQATT and CDR2 SNEGSKA (reference sequence). CDR3 length: 12 residues. The germline V and J ends were trimmed by 8 bases and 3 bases, with 13 bases remaining between them. DNA of the CDR3: TGCAGTCGCGGCGGACAATACACTGAAGCTTTCTTT. This encodes CSRGGQYTEAFF.

This clonotype has more than one count but fewer than ten. The CDR3 DNA follows: TGCAGTGCCCACCGCGGTAGCACAGATACGCAGTATTTT. Amino acid sequence: CSAHRGSTDTQYF. This chain links TRBV20-1 with TRBJ2-3; D unclear. The V and J ends lost 6 bases and 0 bases respectively, with 10 bases between them. CDR1 is DFQATT, CDR2 SNEGSKA, per germline (reference sequence). This CDR3 is built from 13 residues.

The V and J genes are TRBV4-1 and TRBJ2-3, with D perhaps assigned TRBD1 or TRBD2 (5 bases each). CDR1 and CDR2 (germline): MGHRA, YSYEKL. V was cut by 1 base and J by 5 bases, with 13 bases left in between. The CDR3 spans 15 residues. As DNA, the CDR3 is TGCGCCAGCAGCCAAGCTCTAGCAGGGAGAGATACGCAGTATTTT. It specifies CASSQALAGRDTQYF.

This clonotype was seen more than once but under ten times. This chain connects TRBV30 to TRBJ2-7; D gene uncertain. CDR1 is GTSNPN, CDR2 SVGIG, per germline (reference sequence). The V gene lost 3 bases and the J gene lost 2 bases, with 11 bases spanning the gap. There are 13 residues in the CDR3. CDR3 protein: CAWRSQGTYEQYF. CDR3 DNA sequence: TGTGCCTGGAGAAGTCAAGGGACCTACGAGCAGTACTTC.

The chain combines TRBV2 with TRBJ1-2; D is unresolved. Germline V gene sequence: CDR1 SNHLY, CDR2 FYNNEI. The CDR3 is 13 residues long. The ends were cut back, 2 bases at V and 4 bases at J, with 8 bases in the middle. CDR3 nucleotide sequence: TGTGCCAGCAGTGAAACCGGATTCTATGGCTACACCTTC. Amino acid sequence: CASSETGFYGYTF.

The chain couples TRBV25-1 to TRBJ1-1; 7 bases are a match to TRBD1. Germline values: CDR1 MGHDK, CDR2 SYGVNS. The CDR3 loop spans 14 amino acids. Losses at the gene ends were 5 bases for V and 2 bases for J; bases not matched to a gene: 5. The CDR3 reads CASSWDSLNTEAFF. CDR3 nucleotide sequence: TGTGCCAGCAGTTGGGACAGCCTAAACACTGAAGCTTTCTTT.

This clonotype came up a few times. The chain employs TRBV5-6 and TRBJ2-1; 8 bases line up with TRBD2. The germline V gene encodes CDR1 SGHDT and CDR2 YYEEEE. After removal of 5 bases from V and 3 bases from J, the junction contained 7 bases not matched to a gene. The CDR3 extends over 15 amino acids. This CDR3 is CASSRRLALYNEQFF. CDR3 nucleotides: TGTGCCAGCAGTCGCCGACTAGCGCTCTACAATGAGCAGTTCTTC. The entire variable domain, with the rest obtained from reference TRBV5-6 and TRBJ2-1, is as follows: DAGVTQSPTHLIKTRGQQVTLRCSPKSGHDTVSWYQQALGQGPQFIFQYYEEEERQRGNFPDRFSGHQFPNYSSELNVNALLLGDSALYLCASSRRLALYNEQFFGPGTRLTVL.

CDR3 residues: CASAPSEDNEQFF. The CDR3 nucleotides are TGTGCCAGTGCTCCCTCGGAGGACAATGAGCAGTTCTTC. This chain connects TRBV19 to TRBJ2-1, with D tentatively TRBD2 (5 bases). Trimming left V 8 bases short and J 5 bases short, with 13 bases between. This CDR3 has 13 amino acids. The germline V gene has CDR1 LNHDA and CDR2 SQIVND (reference sequence).

This clonotype showed up just a few times. V gene TRBV28 combines with J gene TRBJ2-7; D is unresolved. The V gene's germline CDR1 is MDHEN and CDR2 SYDVKM. The CDR3 consists of 15 residues. Trimming took off 4 bases at V and 0 bases at J, with 13 bases between the two ends. The CDR3 protein is CASSSPLVRSYEQYF. The CDR3 DNA sequence: TGTGCCAGCAGTTCGCCTTTGGTCCGCTCCTACGAGCAGTACTTC. Full variable domain (missing parts from reference TRBV28 and TRBJ2-7): DVKVTQSSRYLVKRTGEKVFLECVQDMDHENMFWYRQDPGLGLRLIYFSYDVKMKEKGDIPEGYSVSREKKERFSLILESASTNQTSMYLCASSSPLVRSYEQYFGPGTRLTVT.

The chain combines TRBV10-3 with TRBJ2-5; possibly TRBD2 for D (5 bases). V was pared by 3 bases and J by 3 bases, with 14 bases between. The CDR3 contains 15 residues. Germline values: CDR1 ENHRY, CDR2 SYGVKD. The CDR3 here is CAISETGIPKETQYF. CDR3 in DNA: TGTGCCATCAGTGAAACGGGGATCCCTAAAGAGACCCAGTACTTC.

DNA for the CDR3: TGCGCCAGCAGACAGGACCACTACGAGCAGTACTTC. Protein product: CASRQDHYEQYF. The chain is built from TRBV5-1 and TRBJ2-7, with D possibly matching TRBD1 (5 bases). V lost 5 bases and J lost 3, with 9 bases in between. CDR1 SGHRS and CDR2 YFSETQ come from the germline V gene. The CDR3 sequence is 12 residues long.

This clonotype was seen many times. V is TRBV29-1 and J is TRBJ1-1; 10 bases line up with TRBD1. V lost 7 bases to trimming and J lost 4 bases; unmatched junction nucleotides: 6. CDR1 is SQVTM and CDR2 is ANQGSEA in the germline V gene. This CDR3 is built from 13 residues. CDR3 residues: CSGARTGGTEAFF. As DNA, the CDR3 is TGCAGCGGGGCCCGGACAGGGGGCACTGAAGCTTTCTTT.

The V call is TRBV14, the J call TRBJ1-1; D gene uncertain. CDR1 is SGHDN, CDR2 FVKESK, per germline. The CDR3 runs to 17 residues. V lost 0 bases to trimming and J lost 6 bases, with 20 bases between them. CDR3 protein: CASSQDGIGSRRSEAFF. For the CDR3, the DNA is TGTGCCAGCAGCCAAGATGGTATAGGGTCCCGTCGTTCTGAAGCTTTCTTT. Supplemented by reference TRBV14 and TRBJ1-1, the full variable domain reads EAGVTQFPSHSVIEKGQTVTLRCDPISGHDNLYWYRRVMGKEIKFLLHFVKESKQDESGMPNNRFLAERTGGTYSTLKVQPAELEDSGVYFCASSQDGIGSRRSEAFFGQGTRLTVV.

This CDR3 reads CASSFPGQGSNEQYF. The CDR3 DNA follows: TGTGCCAGCAGCTTCCCGGGACAGGGGTCCAACGAGCAGTACTTC. V usage is TRBV6-1 and J usage is TRBJ2-7, with 10 nucleotides matching TRBD1. This CDR3 comprises 15 residues. The V and J ends lost 6 bases and 5 bases, in that order; junction bases with no gene match: 10. In germline, CDR1 is MNHNS, CDR2 SASEGT.

This clonotype has a handful of counts. The chain recombines TRBV20-1 with TRBJ1-5; 8 bases are a match to TRBD1. The germline CDR1 and CDR2 sequences are DFQATT and SNEGSKA (reference sequence). J was trimmed by 7 bases and V by 5 bases; bases with no gene match: 4. The CDR3 runs 12 residues. DNA of the CDR3: TGCAGTGCTTGGACAGGGCCGCAGCCCCAGCATTTT. As protein: CSAWTGPQPQHF.

The chain is built from TRBV30 and TRBJ2-7; no clear D. The CDR3 loop spans 13 amino acids. Germline V CDR1 and CDR2: GTSNPN, SVGIG (reference sequence). The ends were cut back, 5 bases at V and 7 bases at J, with 18 bases in the middle. Here the CDR3 DNA reads TGTGCCTGGGGCCGTGAGTGGTTGGGGGAGCAGTACTTC. This gives the protein CAWGREWLGEQYF.

CDR3 nucleotides: TGTGCCAGCAGCTTCGGGACTAGCGGGGGGTCTGGGGAGACCCAGTACTTC. Translated: CASSFGTSGGSGETQYF. The V call is TRBV3-1, the J call TRBJ2-5; 15 nucleotides align to TRBD2. The germline CDR1 and CDR2 sequences are LGHDT and YNNKEL (reference sequence). After removal of 5 bases from V and 5 bases from J, the junction contained 9 bases not matched to a gene. The CDR3 runs 17 residues.